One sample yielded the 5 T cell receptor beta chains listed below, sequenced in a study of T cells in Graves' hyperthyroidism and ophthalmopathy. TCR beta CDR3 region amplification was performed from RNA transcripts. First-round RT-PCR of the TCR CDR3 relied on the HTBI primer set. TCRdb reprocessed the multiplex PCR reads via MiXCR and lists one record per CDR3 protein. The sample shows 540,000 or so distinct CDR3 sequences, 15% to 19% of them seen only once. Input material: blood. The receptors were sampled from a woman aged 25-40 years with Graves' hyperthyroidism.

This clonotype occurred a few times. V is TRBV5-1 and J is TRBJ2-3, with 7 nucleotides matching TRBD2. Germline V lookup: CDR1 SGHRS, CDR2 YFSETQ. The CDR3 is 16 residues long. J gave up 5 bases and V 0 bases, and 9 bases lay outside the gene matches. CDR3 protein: CASSLEGGRGGDTQYF. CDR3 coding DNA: TGCGCCAGCAGCTTGGAGGGCGGGCGCGGGGGAGATACGCAGTATTTT. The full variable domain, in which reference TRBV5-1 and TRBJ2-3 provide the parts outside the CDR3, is KAGVTQTPRYLIKTRGQQVTLSCSPISGHRSVSWYQQTPGQGLQFLFEYFSETQRNKGNFPGRFSGRQFSNSRSEMNVSTLELGDSALYLCASSLEGGRGGDTQYFGPGTRLTVL.

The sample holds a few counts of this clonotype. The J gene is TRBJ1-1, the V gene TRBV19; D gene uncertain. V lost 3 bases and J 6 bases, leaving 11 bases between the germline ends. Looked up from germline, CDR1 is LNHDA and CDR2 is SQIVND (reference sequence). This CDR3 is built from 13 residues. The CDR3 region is CASSINGPSEAFF. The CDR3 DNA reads TGTGCCAGTAGTATTAACGGGCCATCTGAAGCTTTCTTT.

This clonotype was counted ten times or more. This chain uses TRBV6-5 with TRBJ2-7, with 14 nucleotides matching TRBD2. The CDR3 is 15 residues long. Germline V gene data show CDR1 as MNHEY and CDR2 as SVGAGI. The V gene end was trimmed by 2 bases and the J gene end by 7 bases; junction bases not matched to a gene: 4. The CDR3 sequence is CASSYGGLAGEEQYF. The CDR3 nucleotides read TGTGCCAGCAGTTACGGGGGACTAGCGGGAGAGGAGCAGTACTTC.

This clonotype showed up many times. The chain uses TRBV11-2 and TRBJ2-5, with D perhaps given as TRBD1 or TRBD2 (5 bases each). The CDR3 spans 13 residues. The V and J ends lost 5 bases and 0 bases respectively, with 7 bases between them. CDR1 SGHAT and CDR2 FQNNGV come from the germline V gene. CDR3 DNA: TGTGCCAGCAGCGGGGGAAACCAAGAGACCCAGTACTTC. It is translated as CASSGGNQETQYF.

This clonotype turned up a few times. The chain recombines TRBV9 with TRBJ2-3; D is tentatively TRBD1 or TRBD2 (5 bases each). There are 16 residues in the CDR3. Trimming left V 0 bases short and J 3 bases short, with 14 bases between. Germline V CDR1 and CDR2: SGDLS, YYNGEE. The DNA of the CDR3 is TGTGCCAGCAGCGTAGGAGCGGCAGGGCGAACAGATACGCAGTATTTT. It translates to CASSVGAAGRTDTQYF.